A selection of T cell receptor beta chains follows, all from one sample in a study of shared clonotypes between healthy human individuals. The data were produced by immunoSEQ multiplex PCR, yet TCRdb's version contains in-frame clones alone and is incomplete. Counted here are about 580,000 clones, roughly 98% occurring once; the ten biggest clones make up around 0.3%. The sample was naive CD8+ T cells sorted from blood. Receptors were obtained from a man aged 25-45 years in good health. Each CDR3 is given with its conserved first and last residue. The order of the fields is D gene, clone size, J gene, V gene, CDR3 DNA, CDR3 protein. A D gene is named only where the DNA matches it firmly. Not every row has a clone size; where given, it reads once, few, many or a size class.

D: TRBD1; size: .; J: TRBJ1-1; V: TRBV10-3; DNA: TGTGCCGCCCAACAGGGGGTGAACACTGAAGCTTTCTTT; CDR3: CAAQQGVNTEAFF
D: .; size: .; J: TRBJ2-7; V: TRBV18; DNA: TGTGCCACACGGGGATGGGACTACGAGCAGTACTTC; CDR3: CATRGWDYEQYF
D: TRBD2; size: once; J: TRBJ2-1; V: TRBV5-1; DNA: TGCGCCAGCAGCCTCCCCTCTAGCGGGTCGAAATACAATGAGCAGTTCTTC; CDR3: CASSLPSSGSKYNEQFF
D: .; size: .; J: TRBJ2-7; V: TRBV5-6; DNA: TGTGCCAGCAGCGCTAGCTCCTACGAGCAGTACTTC; CDR3: CASSASSYEQYF
D: .; size: .; J: TRBJ2-1; V: TRBV29-1; DNA: TGCAGCGTTGAAGGGGGTTCGTACAATGAGCAGTTCTTC; CDR3: CSVEGGSYNEQFF
D: .; size: .; J: TRBJ2-1; V: TRBV19; DNA: TGTGCCAGTAGTATGGCGGGATCCTACAATGAGCAGTTCTTC; CDR3: CASSMAGSYNEQFF
D: TRBD2; size: .; J: TRBJ2-3; V: TRBV2; DNA: TGTGCCAGCAGTCTCCTTAGCGGGGATACGCAGTATTTT; CDR3: CASSLLSGDTQYF
D: .; size: once; J: TRBJ1-2; V: TRBV29-1; DNA: TGCAGCGTCACCTACCGGGACACCTTTGGTTTTTATGGCTACACCTTC; CDR3: CSVTYRDTFGFYGYTF
D: .; size: .; J: TRBJ1-3; V: TRBV29-1; DNA: TGCAGCGTTGGACTAGGGCAGGGTGGAAACACCATATATTTT; CDR3: CSVGLGQGGNTIYF
D: TRBD2; size: once; J: TRBJ2-7; V: TRBV19; DNA: TGTGCCAGTAGTCCAACGGGGGGTGGCGAGCAGTACTTC; CDR3: CASSPTGGGEQYF
D: TRBD1; size: .; J: TRBJ2-7; V: TRBV15; DNA: TGTGCCACCAGCACTCAGTCAGGGGGAACCTACGAGCAGTACTTC; CDR3: CATSTQSGGTYEQYF
D: .; size: .; J: TRBJ2-3; V: TRBV6-6; DNA: TGTGCCAGCAGTTACTCGCGGGGGCGGGTGGATACGCAGTATTTT; CDR3: CASSYSRGRVDTQYF
D: .; size: .; J: TRBJ2-7; V: TRBV29-1; DNA: TGCAGCGTTGAAGTCCAGACCAGCTCCTACGAGCAGTACTTC; CDR3: CSVEVQTSSYEQYF
D: .; size: .; J: TRBJ1-4; V: TRBV2; DNA: TGTGCCAGCAGCGAATCACAGGGCCGGTTGTTGGAGACTAATGAAAAACTGTTTTTT; CDR3: CASSESQGRLLETNEKLFF
D: TRBD2; size: .; J: TRBJ2-7; V: TRBV9; DNA: TGTGCCAGCAGCGTAGGTAGCGGGAGTACCTACGAGCAGTACTTC; CDR3: CASSVGSGSTYEQYF
D: .; size: .; J: TRBJ1-2; V: TRBV5-8; DNA: TGTGCCAGCAGCTTGGTTGGGGCATATGGCTACACCTTC; CDR3: CASSLVGAYGYTF
D: .; size: .; J: TRBJ2-1; V: TRBV12-5; DNA: TGTGCTAGTGGTTTGAGTGATGAGCAGTTCTTC; CDR3: CASGLSDEQFF
D: .; size: .; J: TRBJ2-7; V: TRBV28; DNA: TGTGCCAGCAGTTTCCCCAGACTAGGAGGTTCCTCCGAGCAGTACTTC; CDR3: CASSFPRLGGSSEQYF
D: .; size: .; J: TRBJ2-1; V: TRBV7-2; DNA: TGTGCCAGCAGCTTAGTCGTAACTGAGCAGTTCTTC; CDR3: CASSLVVTEQFF
D: .; size: .; J: TRBJ2-3; V: TRBV11-2; DNA: TGTGCCAGCAGCTTAGTCCCTTACACAGATACGCAGTATTTT; CDR3: CASSLVPYTDTQYF
D: TRBD1; size: .; J: TRBJ2-7; V: TRBV28; DNA: TGTGCCAGCAGTTTGTCCCCGACAGGGGCCTACGAGCAGTACTTC; CDR3: CASSLSPTGAYEQYF
D: .; size: .; J: TRBJ2-7; V: TRBV6-5; DNA: TGTGCCAGCAGTGAAGGACTGGCCTACGAGCAGTACTTC; CDR3: CASSEGLAYEQYF
D: .; size: .; J: TRBJ2-4; V: TRBV5-4; DNA: TGTGCCAGCAGCTCCCAGGGTTCCTTAAACATTCAGTACTTC; CDR3: CASSSQGSLNIQYF
D: .; size: .; J: TRBJ1-5; V: TRBV9; DNA: TGTGCCAGCGGTACAGTCAATCAGCCCCAGCATTTT; CDR3: CASGTVNQPQHF
D: TRBD1; size: .; J: TRBJ2-1; V: TRBV5-1; DNA: TGCGCCAGCAGCTTTGGACAGGTTGGGACGAATGAGCAGTTCTTC; CDR3: CASSFGQVGTNEQFF